This T cell receptor beta chain stems from a study of shared clonotypes between healthy human individuals. The germline CDR1 and CDR2 sequences are LNHNV and YYDKDF (reference sequence). The CDR3 sequence is 15 residues long. The J segment lost 5 bases and the V segment lost 1 base, leaving 8 bases of the junction unmatched. The naive CD8 fraction comprised CD45RO-negative cells positively selected for CCR7 and excluded terminally differentiated effector memory CD45RA+ cells. Sequencing was performed with immunoSEQ multiplex PCR; in TCRdb, only in-frame clones are kept and a portion is missing. The sample records more than 2 million clones, 90% to 95% being singletons.

The V gene is TRBV15, the J gene TRBJ2-7, with 7 bases identical to TRBD1. Source material: naive CD8+ T cells from PBMCs. This receptor was identified in a man aged 18 to 29 in good health. Some clones in this sample may be carry-over from other donors' samples. The DNA of the CDR3 is TGTGCCACCAGCAGAGGGACAGGTCTTTGGGACGAGCAGTACTTC. Its translation: CATSRGTGLWDEQYF.